This T cell receptor (beta chain) stems from a study of cytomegalovirus exposure and HLA in healthy donors. Donors in the study were healthy people who gave bone marrow. V was pared by 4 bases and J by 7 bases, with 17 bases between. Germline assignment: CDR1 SGHRS and CDR2 YFSETQ. The CDR3 covers 14 residues. As for this clone: Its antigen is unknown.

60 Vbeta and 13 Jbeta primers were used in PCR. Sequencing was performed with immunoSEQ multiplex PCR; in TCRdb, only in-frame clones are kept and a portion is missing. The sample lists around 91,000 clones, about 77% seen once, with around 4% in the top ten. General study points: Accurate prediction of most subjects' HLA-A and HLA-B alleles from TCR beta sequences was reported.

V is TRBV5-1 and J is TRBJ1-2; tentatively, D is TRBD1 (6 bases). The origin of this receptor is a male donor in good health and CMV-seropositive. Sample: PBMCs. The CDR3 DNA is TGCGCCAGCAGCCCCGACAGGCGGTCGGGTGGCTACACCTTC. The encoded protein is CASSPDRRSGGYTF.